These 28 T cell receptor beta chains came from one sample sequenced in a study of cytomegalovirus exposure and HLA in healthy donors. TCRdb's table, derived via immunoSEQ multiplex PCR, lists solely in-frame clones and lacks some. This sample has roughly 50,000 clones, with approximately 93% found just once. The sequenced sample was PBMCs. The receptors derive from a woman aged 18-35 years in good health and CMV-seropositive.

V and J are TRBV5-6 and TRBJ2-1, with TRBD2 matching over 7 bases. In germline, CDR1 is SGHDT, CDR2 YYEEEE. V dropped 3 bases and J dropped 1; count of bases not matched to a gene: 7. The CDR3 totals 16 residues. In DNA, the CDR3 is TGTGCCAGCAGCTCAAGCGGGGCTGGATCCTACAATGAGCAGTTCTTC. It codes for CASSSSGAGSYNEQFF. The full variable domain, completed using reference TRBV5-6 and TRBJ2-1, is DAGVTQSPTHLIKTRGQQVTLRCSPKSGHDTVSWYQQALGQGPQFIFQYYEEEERQRGNFPDRFSGHQFPNYSSELNVNALLLGDSALYLCASSSSGAGSYNEQFFGPGTRLTVL.

The chain recombines TRBV7-2 with TRBJ1-1; maybe TRBD1 (6 bases). The CDR3 covers 15 residues. The V end was cut by 5 bases, the J end by 1 base, with 14 bases between. The V gene's germline CDR1 is SGHTA and CDR2 FQGNSA. CDR3 protein: CASSPRAQGNTEAFF. The CDR3 bases are TGTGCCAGCAGCCCTAGGGCACAGGGGAACACTGAAGCTTTCTTT.

This chain uses TRBV27 with TRBJ1-6; maybe TRBD1 (5 bases). Germline CDR1 and CDR2: MNHEY and SMNVEV (reference sequence). V gave up 2 bases and J gave up 11 bases, with 13 bases separating them. The CDR3 runs to 14 residues. This chain's CDR3 is CASSLRQKAAPLHF. Here the CDR3 DNA reads TGTGCCAGCAGTTTACGACAGAAGGCCGCACCCCTCCACTTT.

The chain is built from TRBV18 and TRBJ2-7; 10 bases line up with TRBD2. CDR1 and CDR2 from the germline V gene are KGHSH and LQKENI. This CDR3 is built from 15 residues. The ends lost 0 bases at V and 1 base at J; junction bases unmatched: 0. This CDR3 reads CASSPPSGGSYEQYF. The CDR3 DNA reads as TGTGCCAGCTCACCACCTAGCGGGGGGTCCTACGAGCAGTACTTC.

The chain joins TRBV9 to TRBJ1-6, with a possible D match to TRBD1 (5 bases). Germline V gives CDR1 SGDLS, CDR2 YYNGEE. This CDR3 has 12 residues. The V gene lost 2 bases and the J gene lost 10 bases, with 7 bases spanning the gap. In nucleotides, the CDR3 is TGTGCCAGCAGCGTCAGGGAATCACCCCTCCACTTT. Amino acids: CASSVRESPLHF.

The chain is built from TRBV29-1 and TRBJ2-7, with D maybe TRBD2 (6 bases). The CDR3 length is 14 residues. Germline CDR1 SQVTM, CDR2 ANQGSEA. V lost 3 bases to trimming and J lost 5 bases, with 17 bases between them. CDR3 DNA: TGCAGCGTTGACAGAGGCGGGGTTGAAAACGAGCAGTACTTC. Amino acids: CSVDRGGVENEQYF.

The chain is built from TRBV2 and TRBJ2-7; 11 bases are a match to TRBD2. Trimming took 2 bases from V and 3 from J; bases not matched to a gene: 9. This CDR3 has 17 amino acids. Germline V gene sequence: CDR1 SNHLY, CDR2 FYNNEI. CDR3 residues: CASSERLAGGQLYEQYF. CDR3 nucleotides: TGTGCCAGCAGTGAAAGGCTAGCGGGGGGCCAACTCTACGAGCAGTACTTC.

V and J are TRBV10-3 and TRBJ1-1; D ambiguous. The CDR3 covers 16 residues. V dropped 0 bases and J dropped 5 bases, with 16 bases sitting between them. CDR1 and CDR2 (germline): ENHRY, SYGVKD. The CDR3 coding sequence is TGTGCCATCAGTGAGTCGGAGCTGGTTCGGGGAACTGAAGCTTTCTTT. This encodes CAISESELVRGTEAFF.

CDR3 protein: CASSREQGWGETQYF. The CDR3 DNA is TGTGCCAGCTCACGTGAACAGGGATGGGGAGAGACCCAGTACTTC. The chain employs TRBV18 and TRBJ2-5; D might be TRBD1 (6 bases). Trimming pared 4 bases from V and 4 bases from J, leaving 16 bases between. This CDR3 spans 15 amino acids. Germline V gene lookup returns CDR1 KGHSH and CDR2 LQKENI. The complete variable domain, with remaining parts taken from reference TRBV18 and TRBJ2-5, reads NAGVMQNPRHLVRRRGQEARLRCSPMKGHSHVYWYRQLPEEGLKFMVYLQKENIIDESGMPKERFSAEFPKEGPSILRIQQVVRGDSAAYFCASSREQGWGETQYFGPGTRLLVL.

This rearrangement joins TRBV7-9 to TRBJ1-2; 7 bases match TRBD1. Germline V gives CDR1 SEHNR, CDR2 FQNEAQ (reference sequence). This CDR3 has 15 amino acids. V lost 5 bases and J lost 0; bases outside the gene matches: 6. CDR3 in DNA: TGTGCCAGCAGCCTAGGGGGACAGCCTAACTATGGCTACACCTTC. Protein sequence: CASSLGGQPNYGYTF.

CDR3 sequence (DNA): TGTGCCAGCAGCTTAGCGCGGTCAGGGCGGACTGAAGCTTTCTTT. Its translation: CASSLARSGRTEAFF. The chain carries TRBV7-2 and TRBJ1-1; D may be TRBD1 (5 bases). With 0 bases removed from V and 5 bases from J, the gap between germline ends came to 13 bases. Germline V gene lookup returns CDR1 SGHTA and CDR2 FQGNSA. The CDR3 runs to 15 residues.

The chain employs TRBV6-5 and TRBJ1-2; weak D call: TRBD1 (6 bases). Per germline, CDR1 MNHEY and CDR2 SVGAGI. With 6 bases removed from V and 3 bases from J, the gap between germline ends came to 11 bases. This CDR3 has 13 residues. In DNA, the CDR3 is TGTGCCAGCAGGGGAACAGGGTACTATGGCTACACCTTC. The encoded protein is CASRGTGYYGYTF.

This rearrangement joins TRBV6-1 to TRBJ1-2, with TRBD1 as a possible D gene (5 bases). Looked up from germline, CDR1 is MNHNS and CDR2 is SASEGT. Trimming left V 5 bases short and J 2 bases short, with 12 bases between. The CDR3 spans 14 residues. This CDR3 reads CASSLVRDNYGYTF. The CDR3 region has the DNA TGTGCCAGCAGTTTGGTGCGGGACAACTATGGCTACACCTTC.

This rearrangement joins TRBV7-2 to TRBJ2-3; D may be TRBD1 (6 bases). V was cut by 5 bases and J by 4 bases, with 13 bases left in between. This CDR3 region has 14 residues. The germline V gene has CDR1 SGHTA and CDR2 FQGNSA. The CDR3 coding sequence is TGTGCCAGCAGCCCCCGGACAGCTGCAGATACGCAGTATTTT. Protein product: CASSPRTAADTQYF.

This chain links TRBV6-1 with TRBJ1-2; 8 nucleotides line up with TRBD1. The CDR3 extends over 14 amino acids. CDR1 is MNHNS, CDR2 SASEGT, per germline. With 6 bases clipped from V and 8 bases from J, the junction kept 11 bases outside the gene matches. CDR3 residues: CASSPGQGFAGYTF. The CDR3 region has the DNA TGTGCCAGCAGCCCAGGACAGGGCTTCGCGGGCTACACCTTC.

V usage is TRBV29-1 and J usage is TRBJ2-5, with D maybe TRBD2 (6 bases). Germline V lookup: CDR1 SQVTM, CDR2 ANQGSEA. V was trimmed by 2 bases and J by 2 bases, leaving 9 bases between them. The CDR3 has 13 amino acids. CDR3 DNA sequence: TGCAGCGTTGAATCCGGGACTCAAGAGACCCAGTACTTC. Protein: CSVESGTQETQYF.

The rearrangement joins TRBV2 to TRBJ2-4; tentative D call: TRBD1 (6 bases). There are 12 residues in the CDR3. V lost 6 bases to trimming and J lost 9 bases, with 12 bases between them. In germline, CDR1 is SNHLY, CDR2 FYNNEI. CDR3 sequence: CASSEQGSIQYF. DNA for the CDR3: TGTGCCAGCAGCGAACAGGGAAGCATTCAGTACTTC.

The rearrangement links TRBV9 to TRBJ1-4, with TRBD1 matching 8 bases. The CDR3 sequence is 16 residues long. V lost 3 bases to trimming and J lost 6 bases; unmatched junction nucleotides: 10. Germline lookup yields CDR1 SGDLS and CDR2 YYNGEE. The CDR3 sequence: CASSGKRTGSHEKLFF. For the CDR3, the DNA is TGTGCCAGCAGCGGAAAACGGACAGGGAGTCATGAAAAACTGTTTTTT. Supplemented by reference TRBV9 and TRBJ1-4, the full variable domain reads DSGVTQTPKHLITATGQRVTLRCSPRSGDLSVYWYQQSLDQGLQFLIQYYNGEERAKGNILERFSAQQFPDLHSELNLSSLELGDSALYFCASSGKRTGSHEKLFFGSGTQLSVL.

This CDR3 reads CAWTLNYGYTF. DNA for the CDR3: TGTGCCTGGACCTTGAACTATGGCTACACCTTC. The rearrangement links TRBV30 to TRBJ1-2, with unresolved D. V was clipped by 4 bases and J by 2 bases, with 5 bases between them. This CDR3 contains 11 residues. The germline V gene has CDR1 GTSNPN and CDR2 SVGIG (reference sequence).

This chain uses TRBV10-3 with TRBJ1-2; D is ambiguous. CDR1 ENHRY and CDR2 SYGVKD come from the germline V gene. V lost 0 bases, J lost 0 bases, and 8 bases lay in between. The CDR3 length is 15 residues. The CDR3 coding sequence is TGTGCCATCAGTGAGTCGATACGGGCTAACTATGGCTACACCTTC. Its protein is CAISESIRANYGYTF.

The chain uses TRBV27 and TRBJ2-7; D perhaps matches TRBD2 (5 bases). The CDR3 runs to 14 residues. V shed 3 bases and J shed 5 bases, with 14 bases lying between them. Germline V gene data show CDR1 as MNHEY and CDR2 as SMNVEV (reference sequence). CDR3 protein: CASSFDGNLNEQYF. The CDR3 coding sequence is TGTGCCAGCAGTTTCGACGGGAACCTCAACGAGCAGTACTTC.

The chain joins TRBV7-6 to TRBJ1-6; 7 nucleotides line up with TRBD1. The CDR3 has 14 amino acids. V was clipped by 5 bases and J by 5 bases; unmatched bases: 3. CDR1 is SGHVS, CDR2 FNYEAQ, per germline. The CDR3 sequence is CASSPGQNNSPLHF. The DNA of the CDR3 is TGTGCCAGCAGCCCGGGACAGAATAATTCACCCCTCCACTTT.

The chain carries TRBV5-1 and TRBJ1-2; D is undetermined. Per germline, CDR1 SGHRS and CDR2 YFSETQ. V lost 4 bases and J 5 bases, leaving 12 bases between the germline ends. The CDR3 covers 13 residues. Here the CDR3 DNA reads TGCGCCAGCAGCCGTACAGAGTCATATGGCTACACCTTC. It yields the protein CASSRTESYGYTF.

The chain combines TRBV9 with TRBJ2-1; 7 bases fit TRBD2. J was trimmed by 1 base and V by 3 bases; bases with no gene match: 4. The CDR3 sequence is 15 residues long. Germline V CDR1 and CDR2: SGDLS, YYNGEE. DNA for the CDR3: TGTGCCAGCAGCGCTAGCGGCCTTTCCTACAATGAGCAGTTCTTC. Residues: CASSASGLSYNEQFF. Filled out from reference TRBV9 and TRBJ2-1, the complete variable domain reads DSGVTQTPKHLITATGQRVTLRCSPRSGDLSVYWYQQSLDQGLQFLIQYYNGEERAKGNILERFSAQQFPDLHSELNLSSLELGDSALYFCASSASGLSYNEQFFGPGTRLTVL.

The CDR3 DNA sequence: TGTGCCAGCAGCAAAGGGAGGGGTGGCTACACCTTC. Its protein product is CASSKGRGGYTF. J is TRBJ1-2 and V is TRBV6-1; weak D call: TRBD1 (5 bases). The CDR3 is 12 residues long. With 6 bases removed from V and 7 bases from J, the gap between germline ends came to 12 bases. Germline CDR1 MNHNS, CDR2 SASEGT.

The genes are TRBV10-3 and TRBJ1-3, with D perhaps matching TRBD1 (5 bases). The CDR3 is made up of 15 amino acids. Germline assignment: CDR1 ENHRY and CDR2 SYGVKD. Trimming stripped 6 bases from V and 7 bases from J, with 19 bases between. This CDR3 is CAISDELSGGNTIYF. Here the CDR3 DNA reads TGTGCCATCAGCGACGAGTTGTCGGGGGGGAACACCATATATTTT.

The chain joins TRBV5-5 to TRBJ2-7; D might be TRBD1 (6 bases). CDR1 and CDR2 from the germline V gene are SGHKS and YYEKEE (reference sequence). The CDR3 extends over 14 amino acids. The V gene lost 3 bases and the J gene lost 0 bases, with 10 bases spanning the gap. CDR3 sequence: CASSSADSSYEQYF. The CDR3 DNA sequence: TGTGCCAGCAGCTCTGCGGACAGCTCCTACGAGCAGTACTTC. The entire variable domain, with the rest obtained from reference TRBV5-5 and TRBJ2-7, is as follows: DAGVTQSPTHLIKTRGQQVTLRCSPISGHKSVSWYQQVLGQGPQFIFQYYEKEERGRGNFPDRFSARQFPNYSSELNVNALLLGDSALYLCASSSADSSYEQYFGPGTRLTVT.

This chain links TRBV7-2 with TRBJ2-5; 9 nucleotides align to TRBD1. V dropped 3 bases and J dropped 3; count of bases not matched to a gene: 2. This CDR3 has 14 residues. CDR1 and CDR2 from the germline V gene are SGHTA and FQGNSA. The CDR3 nucleotides read TGTGCCAGCAGCTTGGGGACAGGGAAAGAGACCCAGTACTTC. Translation: CASSLGTGKETQYF.